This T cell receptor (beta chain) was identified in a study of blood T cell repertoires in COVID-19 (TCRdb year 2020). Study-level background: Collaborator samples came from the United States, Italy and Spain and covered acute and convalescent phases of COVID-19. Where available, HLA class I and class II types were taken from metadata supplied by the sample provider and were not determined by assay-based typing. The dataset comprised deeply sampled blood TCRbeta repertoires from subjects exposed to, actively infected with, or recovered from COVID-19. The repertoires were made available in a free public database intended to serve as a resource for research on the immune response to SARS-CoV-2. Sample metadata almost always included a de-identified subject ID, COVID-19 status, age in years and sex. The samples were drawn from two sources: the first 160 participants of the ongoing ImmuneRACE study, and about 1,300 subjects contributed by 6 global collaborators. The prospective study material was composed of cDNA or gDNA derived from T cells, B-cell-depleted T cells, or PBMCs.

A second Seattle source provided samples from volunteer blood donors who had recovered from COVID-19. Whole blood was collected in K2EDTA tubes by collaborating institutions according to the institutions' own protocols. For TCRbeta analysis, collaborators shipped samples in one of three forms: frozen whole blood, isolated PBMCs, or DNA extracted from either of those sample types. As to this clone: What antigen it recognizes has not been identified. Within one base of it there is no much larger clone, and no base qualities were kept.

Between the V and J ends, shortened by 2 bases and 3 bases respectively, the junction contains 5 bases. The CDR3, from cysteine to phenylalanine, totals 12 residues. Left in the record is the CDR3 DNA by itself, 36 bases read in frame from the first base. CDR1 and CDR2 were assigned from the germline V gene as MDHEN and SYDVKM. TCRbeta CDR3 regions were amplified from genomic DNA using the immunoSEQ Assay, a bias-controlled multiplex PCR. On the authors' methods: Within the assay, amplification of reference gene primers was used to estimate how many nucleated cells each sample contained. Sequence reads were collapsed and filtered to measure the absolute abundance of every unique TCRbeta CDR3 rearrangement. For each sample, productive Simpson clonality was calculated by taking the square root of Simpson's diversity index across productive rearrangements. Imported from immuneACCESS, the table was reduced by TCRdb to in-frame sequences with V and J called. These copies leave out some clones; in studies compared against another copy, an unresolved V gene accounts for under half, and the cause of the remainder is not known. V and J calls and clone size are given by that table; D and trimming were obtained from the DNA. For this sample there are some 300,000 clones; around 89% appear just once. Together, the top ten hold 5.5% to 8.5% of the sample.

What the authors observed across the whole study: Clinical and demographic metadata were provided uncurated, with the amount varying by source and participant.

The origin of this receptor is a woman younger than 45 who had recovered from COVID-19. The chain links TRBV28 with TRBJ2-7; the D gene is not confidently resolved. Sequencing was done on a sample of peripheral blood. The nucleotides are TGTGCCAGCAGTTTACAGCGCTACGAGCAGTACTTC. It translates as CASSLQRYEQYF.